This entry lists 18 T cell receptor beta chains sequenced from one sample in a study of blood T cells in healthy people across ages. It was with a sample-barcoded 5' primer and a J-beta primer mix that a second PCR of roughly 6 to 11 cycles was run. TCRdb re-called the 5' RACE reads through MiXCR, storing one row per CDR3 protein. The sample has 650,000 to 800,000 distinct CDR3 sequences; around 42% are singletons. The material sequenced was blood. These TCRs come from a man between 60 and 75 years old in good health.

In its sample, this clonotype was seen a few times. V and J are TRBV4-1 and TRBJ2-1; unclear D gene. The germline V gene has CDR1 MGHRA and CDR2 YSYEKL. The V end was cut by 3 bases, the J end by 0 bases, with 9 bases between. The CDR3 length is 15 residues. The CDR3: CASSQAASSYNEQFF. Written as DNA, the CDR3 is TGCGCCAGCAGCCAGGCCGCTAGCTCCTACAATGAGCAGTTCTTC.

This clonotype was counted only a few times. The gene calls are TRBV10-3 and TRBJ2-7; possibly TRBD2 for D (5 bases). The J call is in doubt because the DNA end fits TRBJ2-5 better. The CDR3 totals 12 residues. Germline CDR1 reads ENHRY; CDR2 reads SYGVKD. Written as DNA, the CDR3 is TGTGCCATCAGGGACTTTCGAGAGACCCAGTACTTC. Amino acid sequence: CAIRDFRETQYF.

This sequence joins TRBV12-3 or TRBV12-4 and TRBJ2-3, with a possible D match to TRBD1 (5 bases). The CDR3 runs 14 residues. V lost 6 bases, J lost 2 bases, and 12 bases lay in between. The CDR3 is CASRDTLDTDTQYF. The DNA for the CDR3 is TGTGCCAGCAGGGACACTTTAGACACAGATACGCAGTATTTT.

A remark on this clonotype: One base away lies a much larger clone, so this may be a sequencing read error. The CDR3 coding sequence is TGCAGTGGCTCGTCACAAGAGACCCAGTACTTC. Protein sequence: CSGSSQETQYF. V is TRBV20-1 and J is TRBJ2-5; D is undetermined. V was clipped by 7 bases and J by 2 bases, with 8 bases between them. There are 11 residues in the CDR3. Germline-derived CDR1 and CDR2 are DFQATT and SNEGSKA (reference sequence).

The chain carries TRBV20-1 and TRBJ1-2; 7 positions match TRBD1. This CDR3 region has 14 residues. J was trimmed by 6 bases and V by 5 bases; bases with no gene match: 12. Germline CDR1 DFQATT, CDR2 SNEGSKA (reference sequence). The chain's CDR3 is CSAQSRGRGNGYTF. CDR3 DNA: TGCAGTGCTCAAAGCAGGGGGAGGGGAAATGGCTACACCTTC.

V usage is TRBV24-1 and J usage is TRBJ2-5; D gene uncertain. Germline lookup yields CDR1 KGHDR and CDR2 SFDVKD. Trimming stripped 1 base from V and 3 bases from J, with 8 bases between. The CDR3 has 14 residues. CDR3 loop: CATSDFDPEETQYF. The CDR3 nucleotides are TGTGCCACCAGTGATTTCGACCCAGAAGAGACCCAGTACTTC.

The rearrangement uses TRBV4-3 and TRBJ1-3, with 7 positions matching TRBD1. The CDR3 totals 18 residues. Trimming removed 1 base from V and 0 bases from J; junction bases left unmatched: 9. Germline CDR1 is LGHNA and CDR2 is YSLEER. The CDR3 nucleotides are TGCGCCAGCAGCCAAGCCAGGACAGGATGGAGCTCTGGAAACACCATATATTTT. Translation: CASSQARTGWSSGNTIYF.

This clonotype was recorded at least ten times. In nucleotides, the CDR3 is TGCAGTGCTAGTCCCATTACCGGGACGACCTACGAGCAGTACTTC. It encodes CSASPITGTTYEQYF. The chain combines TRBV20-1 with TRBJ2-7; tentatively, D is TRBD1 or TRBD2 (5 bases each). Germline assignment: CDR1 DFQATT and CDR2 SNEGSKA (reference sequence). The CDR3 is 15 residues long. V lost 3 bases and J lost 2, with 17 bases in between.

The chain combines TRBV4-3 with TRBJ2-1, with D perhaps TRBD1 or TRBD2 (5 bases each). CDR3 length equals 16 residues. Germline CDR1 LGHNA, CDR2 YSLEER. V was cut by 4 bases and J by 9 bases, with 22 bases left in between. CDR3 residues: CASSPDYSRDDIEQFF. The CDR3 bases are TGCGCCAGCAGCCCAGATTACTCCCGGGACGACATTGAGCAGTTCTTC.

The chain links TRBV6-1 to TRBJ1-6, with 9 bases that match TRBD1. V was clipped by 0 bases and J by 10 bases; unmatched bases: 7. This CDR3 is 16 amino acids long. The V gene's germline CDR1 is MNHNS and CDR2 SASEGT. Written as DNA, the CDR3 is TGTGCCAGCAGTGAAGCGTCGGGACAGGGCACCTCACCCCTCCACTTT. Its translation is CASSEASGQGTSPLHF.

This clonotype was counted a few times. The chain has TRBV25-1 and TRBJ1-2, with 8 bases that match TRBD1. J was trimmed by 3 bases and V by 4 bases; bases with no gene match: 4. The length of the CDR3 is 14 residues. CDR1 is MGHDK, CDR2 SYGVNS, per germline. The CDR3 protein is CASSGTGFHYGYTF. CDR3 DNA sequence: TGTGCCAGCAGTGGGACAGGGTTCCACTATGGCTACACCTTC.

The chain joins TRBV6-4 to TRBJ2-2; TRBD1 is a possible D gene (6 bases). V lost 7 bases and J lost 4, with 19 bases in between. The CDR3 loop spans 16 amino acids. CDR1 is MRHNA and CDR2 is SNTAGT in the germline V gene. The CDR3 DNA reads as TGTGCCAGCATTCCCACCCAGGGACACTGCACCGGGGAGCTGTTTTTT. Amino acid sequence: CASIPTQGHCTGELFF.

V gene TRBV4-1 combines with J gene TRBJ1-2, with D hard to call. The CDR3 consists of 16 residues. In germline, CDR1 is MGHRA, CDR2 YSYEKL. Trimming took 0 bases from V and 0 from J, leaving 11 bases between them. The DNA of the CDR3 is TGCGCCAGCAGCCAAGAACCTCCAAGGGCTAACTATGGCTACACCTTC. Amino acid sequence: CASSQEPPRANYGYTF.

Details on this clonotype: This clone may be a read error of a much larger clone one base away. The rearrangement joins TRBV10-2 to TRBJ2-7, with 12 bases aligning to TRBD1. From germline, CDR1 is WSHSY and CDR2 SAAADI. This CDR3 spans 16 amino acids. The CDR3 coding sequence is TGCACCAGCCGCCAAGCCGGGACAGGGGGCCTCCACGAGCAGTACTTC. This gives the protein CTSRQAGTGGLHEQYF.

Notes on this clonotype: Sequence at one end of the junction differs from germline and may be a read error. The chain uses TRBV25-1 and TRBJ2-1; D possibly corresponds to TRBD1 (6 bases). The CDR3 runs 16 residues. Germline assignment: CDR1 MGHDK and CDR2 SYGVNS. The CDR3 region has the DNA TGTGCCAGCAGTGAATCTCACAGGGCGTCCTACAATGAGCAGTTCTTT. It codes for CASSESHRASYNEQFF.

This clonotype was seen more than once but under ten times. This rearrangement joins TRBV7-6 to TRBJ2-7, with a tentative D call TRBD2 (5 bases). The germline V gene has CDR1 SGHVS and CDR2 FNYEAQ. Between the trimmed V and J ends, which lost 4 bases and 0 bases, there was a span of 19 bases. CDR3 length: 17 amino acids. CDR3 region: CASSYKPSGPSSYEQYF. The CDR3 DNA reads TGTGCCAGCAGCTATAAGCCGAGCGGACCGAGCTCCTACGAGCAGTACTTC.

Details on this clonotype: One end of the junction fails to match germline, which may point to a read error. V gene TRBV7-2 combines with J gene TRBJ2-7; 8 nucleotides line up with TRBD2. This CDR3 comprises 14 residues. Germline CDR1 and CDR2: SGHTA and FQGNSA. CDR3 protein: CASGLAGSSYEQYF. CDR3 in DNA: TGTGCCAGCGGCTTAGCGGGGAGCTCCTACGAGCAGTACTTC. Filled out from reference TRBV7-2 and TRBJ2-7, the complete variable domain reads GAGVSQSPSNKVTEKGKDVELRCDPISGHTALYWYRQSLGQGLEFLIYFQGNSAPDKSGLPSDRFSAERTGGSVSTLTIQRTQQEDSAVYLCASGLAGSSYEQYFGPGTRLTVT.

The V gene is TRBV6-2 or TRBV6-3, the J gene TRBJ1-2; possibly TRBD1 for D (6 bases). Germline V gene data show CDR1 as MNHEY and CDR2 as SVGEGT. The CDR3 sequence is 13 residues long. Trimming left V 2 bases short and J 4 bases short, with 8 bases between. The CDR3 here is CASSYRTVYGYTF. The CDR3 nucleotides read TGTGCCAGCAGTTACCGGACAGTCTATGGCTACACCTTC.